This T cell receptor beta chain was documented in a study of T cell responses to AZD1222 COVID-19 vaccine. Produced via immunoSEQ multiplex PCR; TCRdb's table is partial and in-frame only. In the table there are 92,000 or so clones, over 75% of which are singletons. The ends lost 3 bases at V and 8 bases at J; junction bases unmatched: 6. The germline gives CDR1 GTSNPN, CDR2 SVGIG (reference sequence). The CDR3 is 14 residues long. J is TRBJ2-1 and V is TRBV30; TRBD2 matches 11 bases. This material consisted of peripheral blood, taken 28 days after the second AZD1222 dose. The TCR sequence derives from an adult who received the AZD1222 COVID-19 vaccine. CDR3 amino acids: CAWRSSGGWDEQFF. CDR3 coding DNA: TGTGCCTGGAGGTCTAGCGGGGGGTGGGATGAGCAGTTCTTC.